This TCR beta chain stems from a study of identical twins. General study findings and limits: Among monozygotic twins, out-of-frame TCR alpha sharing exceeded what models predicted. Abundant beta clonotypes from cord blood bore fewer insertions; memory repertoires lacked this pattern.

Addition of a universal primer site occurred through template switching, and cDNA carried unique molecular identifiers. TCRdb called the 5' RACE reads again in MiXCR, with one record for every CDR3 protein. The sample holds around 370,000 distinct CDR3 sequences, 9% to 10% seen once. For this clonotype: Its antigen is not known. An end of the junction does not agree with germline; a read error may underlie this.

Per germline, CDR1 DFQATT and CDR2 SNEGSKA (reference sequence). The CDR3 consists of 14 residues. Every sampled donor was Caucasian and healthy. The sample consisted of naive T cells sorted from blood. This chain links TRBV20-1 with TRBJ2-3, with D perhaps matching TRBD2 (5 bases). The receptor comes from a woman aged 45-65 years in good health. Written as DNA, the CDR3 is TGCAGTGCGCGCGACCCCTCTAGCACAGATACGCTGTATTTT. Amino acids: CSARDPSSTDTLYF.